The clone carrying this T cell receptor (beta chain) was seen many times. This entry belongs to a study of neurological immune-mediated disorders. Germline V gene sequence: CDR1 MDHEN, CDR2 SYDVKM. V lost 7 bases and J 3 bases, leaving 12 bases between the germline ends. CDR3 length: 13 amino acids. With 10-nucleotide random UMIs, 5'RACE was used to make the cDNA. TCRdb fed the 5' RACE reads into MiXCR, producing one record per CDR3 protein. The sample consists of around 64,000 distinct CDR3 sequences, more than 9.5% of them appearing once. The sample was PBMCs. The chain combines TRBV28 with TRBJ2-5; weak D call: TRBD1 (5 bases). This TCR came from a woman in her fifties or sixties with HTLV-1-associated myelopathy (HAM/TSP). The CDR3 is CASNIGREETQYF. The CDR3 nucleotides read TGTGCCAGCAACATCGGCAGGGAAGAGACCCAGTACTTC.